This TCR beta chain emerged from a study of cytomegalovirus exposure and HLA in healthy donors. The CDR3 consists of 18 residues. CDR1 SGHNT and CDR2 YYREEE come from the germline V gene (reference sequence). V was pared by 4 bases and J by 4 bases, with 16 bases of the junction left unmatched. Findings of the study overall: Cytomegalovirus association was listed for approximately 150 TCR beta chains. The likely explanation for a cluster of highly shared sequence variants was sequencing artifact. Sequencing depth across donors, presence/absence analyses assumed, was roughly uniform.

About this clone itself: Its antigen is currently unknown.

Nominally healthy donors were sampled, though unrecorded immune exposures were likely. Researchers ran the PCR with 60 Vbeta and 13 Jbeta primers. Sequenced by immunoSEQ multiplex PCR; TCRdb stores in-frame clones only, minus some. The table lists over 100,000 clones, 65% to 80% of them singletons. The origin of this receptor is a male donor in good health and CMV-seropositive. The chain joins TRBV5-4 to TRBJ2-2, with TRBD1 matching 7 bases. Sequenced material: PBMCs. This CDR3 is CASSPYLRQGSGTGELFF. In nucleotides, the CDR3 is TGTGCCAGCAGCCCCTACCTCCGACAGGGTAGTGGCACCGGGGAGCTGTTTTTT.